The rows below give T cell receptor beta chains drawn from one sample of a study of blood T cell repertoires in COVID-19. Method: immunoSEQ multiplex PCR; TCRdb's copy keeps in-frame clones and lacks some. The sample holds roughly 220,000 clones, around 80% seen once. Sequencing used PBMCs or T cells enriched from blood (not recorded which). The receptors come from a middle-aged man who had recovered from COVID-19. Each CDR3 is given with its conserved first and last residue. The order of the fields is V gene, D gene, J gene, clone size, CDR3 protein, CDR3 DNA. D genes are given only for firm matches. Not all rows give a size; the values are once, few, many and, for expanded clones, a class.

>TRBV15|NA|TRBJ1-1|NA
CATSRDEGGEAFF
TGTGCCACCAGCAGAGATGAGGGCGGTGAAGCTTTCTTT
>TRBV5-4|TRBD2|TRBJ2-7|NA
CASSFSGVGEQYF
TGTGCCAGCAGCTTTAGCGGGGTGGGGGAGCAGTACTTC
>TRBV5-1|NA|TRBJ1-3|NA
CASSLRPGSGNTIYF
TGCGCCAGCAGCTTGAGACCGGGAAGTGGAAACACCATATATTTT
>TRBV9|NA|TRBJ1-2|NA
CASSEGDGYYGYTF
TGTGCCAGCAGCGAGGGGGACGGGTACTATGGCTACACCTTC
>TRBV5-1|NA|TRBJ2-5|NA
CASSLIGGGTTETQYF
TGCGCCAGCAGCTTGATCGGAGGGGGCACTACGGAGACCCAGTACTTC
>TRBV27|NA|TRBJ2-5|few
CASSHTKETQYF
TGTGCCAGCAGTCACACCAAAGAGACCCAGTACTTC
>TRBV12-3/TRBV12-4|NA|TRBJ2-2|NA
CASSPGSTGELFF
TGTGCCAGCAGCCCTGGGAGCACCGGGGAGCTGTTTTTT
>TRBV7-3|TRBD2|TRBJ2-2|few
CASSTRGGVRELFF
TGTGCCAGCAGCACCCGTGGGGGGGTCCGGGAGCTGTTTTTT
>TRBV30|TRBD2|TRBJ2-1|NA
CAWSGIAGYNEQFF
TGTGCCTGGAGTGGGATAGCGGGGTACAATGAGCAGTTCTTC
>TRBV4-1|NA|TRBJ2-7|once
CASSLDDRGLYEQYF
TGCGCCAGCAGTCTCGATGATAGGGGACTCTACGAGCAGTACTTC
>TRBV5-6|TRBD1|TRBJ1-1|NA
CASSLANPGGWRTEAFF
TGTGCCAGCAGCTTGGCCAACCCAGGGGGATGGAGGACTGAAGCTTTCTTT
>TRBV7-8|TRBD1|TRBJ1-2|NA
CASSSPRGQGPYGYTF
TGTGCCAGCAGCTCCCCGAGGGGACAGGGTCCCTATGGCTACACCTTC
>TRBV11-3|TRBD2|TRBJ2-2|NA
CASSLEGTSGTGELFF
TGTGCCAGCAGCTTAGAGGGGACTAGCGGCACCGGGGAGCTGTTTTTT
>TRBV24-1|TRBD1|TRBJ1-4|NA
CATSDSGTGDEKLFF
TGTGCCACCAGTGATTCCGGGACAGGGGACGAAAAACTGTTTTTT
>TRBV7-9|TRBD1|TRBJ1-1|NA
CASSAWTGLSTEAFF
TGTGCCAGCAGCGCCTGGACAGGGCTCTCCACTGAAGCTTTCTTT
>TRBV29-1|TRBD1|TRBJ2-7|NA
CSAGQGRNEQYF
TGCAGCGCTGGACAGGGGAGGAACGAGCAGTACTTC
>TRBV11-2|TRBD2|TRBJ2-7|NA
CASSPGLAGSEQYF
TGTGCCAGCAGCCCGGGACTAGCGGGAAGCGAGCAGTACTTC